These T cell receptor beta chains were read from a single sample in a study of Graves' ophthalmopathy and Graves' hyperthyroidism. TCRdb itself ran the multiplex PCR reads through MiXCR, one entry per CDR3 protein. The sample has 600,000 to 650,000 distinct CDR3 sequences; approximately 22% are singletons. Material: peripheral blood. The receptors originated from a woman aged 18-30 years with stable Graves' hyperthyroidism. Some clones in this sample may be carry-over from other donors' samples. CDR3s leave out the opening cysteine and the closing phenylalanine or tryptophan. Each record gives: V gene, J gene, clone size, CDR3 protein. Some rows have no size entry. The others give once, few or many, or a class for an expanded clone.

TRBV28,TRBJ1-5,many,ASTFGGSWGKSNQPQH
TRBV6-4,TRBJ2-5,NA,ASRWNIQETQY
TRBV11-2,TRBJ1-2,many,ASSYTGTFRLRYT
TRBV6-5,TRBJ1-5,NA,ASSYSKLDQPQH
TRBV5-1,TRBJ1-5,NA,ASSSTSGLNQPQH
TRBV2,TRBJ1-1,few,ASSEGVGDNTEAF
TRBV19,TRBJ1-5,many,ASSIGPRGRAQH
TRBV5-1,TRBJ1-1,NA,ASSLMQGRTEAF
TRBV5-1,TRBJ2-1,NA,ASSLATVGARSDEQF
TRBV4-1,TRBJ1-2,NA,ASSPPSEVGQNYGYT
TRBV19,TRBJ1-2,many,ASSIEAGGGYGYT
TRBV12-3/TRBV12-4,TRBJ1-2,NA,ASSFTRADLGSYGYT
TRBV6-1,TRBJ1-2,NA,ASSERGYGYS
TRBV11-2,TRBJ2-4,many,ASSPSGGTENIQY
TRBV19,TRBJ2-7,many,ASGGLSYEQY
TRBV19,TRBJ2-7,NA,ASSPGRLVY
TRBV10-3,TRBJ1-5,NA,ATGTGTDNSNQPQH
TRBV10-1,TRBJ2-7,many,ASSESQYWPSSYEQY
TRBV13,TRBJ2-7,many,ASSLVGTGLAYEQY
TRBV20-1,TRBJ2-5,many,SARRGETQY
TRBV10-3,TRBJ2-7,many,AISESRASYEQY
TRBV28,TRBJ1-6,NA,ASSLYRGQVTSPLH
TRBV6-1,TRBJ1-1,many,ASGWGTAVGTEAF
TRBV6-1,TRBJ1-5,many,ASSQDPLAGKPQH
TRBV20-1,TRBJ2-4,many,SATHLAKNIQY
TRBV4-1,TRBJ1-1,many,ASSPKGVDTEAF
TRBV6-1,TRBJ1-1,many,ASSEFSRTGVTEAF
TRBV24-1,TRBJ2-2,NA,ATSEMGLLF
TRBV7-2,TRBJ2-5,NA,ASSLEVAAWGETQY
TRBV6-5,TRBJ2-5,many,ASSYPLGTGAETQY
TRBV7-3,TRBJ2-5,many,ASSSTGWGETQY
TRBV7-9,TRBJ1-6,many,ASSSEGVGSPLH
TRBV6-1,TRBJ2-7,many,ATLQGPYEQY
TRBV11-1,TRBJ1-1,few,ASSLGSRRTNTEAF
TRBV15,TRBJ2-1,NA,ATSRDFYGTPWDEKF
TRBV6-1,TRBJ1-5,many,ASSPTGDNQPQH
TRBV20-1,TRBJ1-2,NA,SASGPGNYGYT
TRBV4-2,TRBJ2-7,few,ASSLDRVSSYEQY
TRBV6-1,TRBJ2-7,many,ASSTRDTYYEQY
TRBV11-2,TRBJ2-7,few,ASSGPLAGGVNEQY
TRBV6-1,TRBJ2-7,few,ASSDQGQPYEQY
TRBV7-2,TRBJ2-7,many,ASSNSGGRPYEQY
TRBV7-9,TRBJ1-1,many,ASSRDFGTEAF
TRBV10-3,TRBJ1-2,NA,AIRGTEIYGYT
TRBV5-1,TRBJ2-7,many,ASKPPGLAGDYEQY